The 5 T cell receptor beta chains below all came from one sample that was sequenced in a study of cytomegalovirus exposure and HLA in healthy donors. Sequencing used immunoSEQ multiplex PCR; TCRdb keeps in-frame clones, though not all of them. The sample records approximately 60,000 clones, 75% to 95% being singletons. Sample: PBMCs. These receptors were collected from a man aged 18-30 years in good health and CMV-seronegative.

The CDR3 spells CASSSPTGHYGYTF. DNA for the CDR3: TGTGCCAGTAGTTCCCCGACAGGGCACTATGGCTACACCTTC. V is TRBV19 and J is TRBJ1-2; 7 bases line up with TRBD1. The CDR3 length is 14 residues. The J segment lost 3 bases and the V segment lost 5 bases, leaving 6 bases of the junction unmatched. The germline V gene has CDR1 LNHDA and CDR2 SQIVND (reference sequence).

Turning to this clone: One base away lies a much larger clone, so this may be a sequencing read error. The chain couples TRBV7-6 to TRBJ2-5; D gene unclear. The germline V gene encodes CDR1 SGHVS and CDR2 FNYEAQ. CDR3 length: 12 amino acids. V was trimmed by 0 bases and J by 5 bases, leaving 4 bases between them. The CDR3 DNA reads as TGTGCCAGCAGCTTAGCCCGGGAGACCCAGTACTTC. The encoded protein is CASSLARETQYF.

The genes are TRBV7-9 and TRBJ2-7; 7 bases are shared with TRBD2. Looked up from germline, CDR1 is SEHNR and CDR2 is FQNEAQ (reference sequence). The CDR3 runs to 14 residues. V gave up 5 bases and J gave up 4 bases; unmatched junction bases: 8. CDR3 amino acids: CASSPSGGGYEQYF. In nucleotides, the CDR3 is TGTGCCAGCAGCCCCTCGGGCGGGGGTTACGAGCAGTACTTC.

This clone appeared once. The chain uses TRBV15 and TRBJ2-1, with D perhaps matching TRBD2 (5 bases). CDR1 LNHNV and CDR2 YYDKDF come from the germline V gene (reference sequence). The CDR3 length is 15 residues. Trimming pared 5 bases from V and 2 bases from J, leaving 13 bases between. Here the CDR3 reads CATSWSKRTYNEQFF. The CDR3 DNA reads TGTGCCACCAGCTGGAGCAAGCGGACCTACAATGAGCAGTTCTTC.

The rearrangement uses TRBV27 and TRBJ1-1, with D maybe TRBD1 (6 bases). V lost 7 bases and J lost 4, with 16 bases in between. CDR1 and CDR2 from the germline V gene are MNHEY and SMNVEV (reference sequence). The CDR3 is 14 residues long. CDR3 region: CASMLQGRITEAFF. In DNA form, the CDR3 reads TGTGCCAGCATGTTACAGGGTCGGATCACTGAAGCTTTCTTT.